This passage covers 21 T cell receptor beta chains from one sample sequenced in a study of T cells after yellow fever vaccination. Each CDR3 protein gets one entry after TCRdb re-called the 5' RACE reads with MiXCR. The profile shows a few hundred thousand distinct CDR3 sequences, about an eighth of them singletons. Sequencing was performed on CD4+ T cells sorted from PBMCs, taken 45 days after the yellow fever booster vaccination. These receptors originate from a man aged 25 to 45 who received the YFV17D yellow fever vaccine.

The chain employs TRBV28 and TRBJ2-3; D is ambiguous. The germline V gene has CDR1 MDHEN and CDR2 SYDVKM. V was clipped by 3 bases and J by 2 bases, with 15 bases between them. This CDR3 is 16 amino acids long. CDR3 nucleotides: TGTGCCAGCAGTTTTCCTCGCGGACGAGCCACAGATACGCAGTATTTT. This translates into CASSFPRGRATDTQYF.

The chain employs TRBV18 and TRBJ1-5; D is undetermined. Trimming left V 1 base short and J 6 bases short, with 10 bases between. Germline V gives CDR1 KGHSH, CDR2 LQKENI. This CDR3 comprises 14 residues. The CDR3 DNA sequence: TGTGCCAGCTCACCACTGTCGTCGGGTCAGCCCCAGCATTTT. It is translated as CASSPLSSGQPQHF.

As regards this clonotype: A single base separates this from a much larger clone, so it may be a read error. The rearrangement links TRBV20-1 to TRBJ2-1; perhaps TRBD2 as D (5 bases). V dropped 7 bases and J dropped 4 bases, with 14 bases sitting between them. CDR1 and CDR2 (germline): DFQATT, SNEGSKA (reference sequence). The CDR3 is 13 amino acids. The CDR3 loop is CSVRNSAYNEQFF. For the CDR3, the DNA is TGCAGTGTAAGGAATAGCGCGTACAATGAGCAGTTCTTC.

The gene calls are TRBV7-2 and TRBJ1-3, with 10 nucleotides matching TRBD1. CDR3 size: 16 residues. After removal of 4 bases from V and 4 bases from J, the junction contained 7 bases not matched to a gene. CDR1 is SGHTA, CDR2 FQGNSA, per germline. For the CDR3, the DNA is TGTGCCAGCAGCTCCGAGGGACAGGGGAGAGGAAACACCATATATTTT. Translating it yields CASSSEGQGRGNTIYF.

The chain recombines TRBV4-3 with TRBJ1-2, with D possibly being TRBD1 (5 bases). Trimming took off 1 base at V and 9 bases at J, with 15 bases between the two ends. Germline lookup yields CDR1 LGHNA and CDR2 YSLEER. The CDR3 loop spans 14 amino acids. CDR3 bases: TGCGCCAGCAGCCAAGTTCAGGGACCTTCTAGCTACACCTTC. Amino acids: CASSQVQGPSSYTF.

The rearrangement uses TRBV20-1 and TRBJ1-2; D is undetermined. The germline CDR1 and CDR2 sequences are DFQATT and SNEGSKA (reference sequence). The CDR3 has 13 amino acids. Trimming left V 1 base short and J 8 bases short, with 14 bases between. The CDR3 loop reads CSARATDTSGYTF. The CDR3 nucleotides read TGCAGTGCTAGAGCTACCGACACTTCGGGCTACACCTTC.

This clonotype has ten or more counts. This chain connects TRBV12-3 or TRBV12-4 to TRBJ2-1, with D perhaps matching TRBD1 (6 bases). The CDR3 spans 13 residues. With 7 bases removed from V and 5 bases from J, the gap between germline ends came to 12 bases. The DNA for the CDR3 is TGTGCCAGCATCCGACGGACAGACAATGAGCAGTTCTTC. Encoded protein: CASIRRTDNEQFF.

The chain uses TRBV7-6 and TRBJ2-5; 8 bases align to TRBD2. The germline gives CDR1 SGHVS, CDR2 FNYEAQ. This CDR3 spans 15 amino acids. The J segment lost 5 bases and the V segment lost 5 bases, leaving 10 bases of the junction unmatched. The CDR3 bases are TGTGCCAGCAGCCCCACGCGGCGGGGGGTGGAGACCCAGTACTTC. Protein sequence: CASSPTRRGVETQYF.

J is TRBJ2-7 and V is TRBV20-1; a possible D gene is TRBD1 (6 bases). Germline assignment: CDR1 DFQATT and CDR2 SNEGSKA (reference sequence). The CDR3 loop spans 15 amino acids. The V gene lost 0 bases and the J gene lost 1 base, with 13 bases spanning the gap. The CDR3, as DNA: TGCAGTGCTAGAGACTCCGGGACAACATCCTACGAGCAGTACTTC. Translation gives CSARDSGTTSYEQYF.

This clonotype has only a few counts. The V call is TRBV20-1, the J call TRBJ1-5; 8 positions match TRBD1. CDR1 and CDR2 (germline): DFQATT, SNEGSKA (reference sequence). The V segment lost 1 base and the J segment 5 bases; nucleotides outside the gene matches: 7. CDR3 length: 15 residues. CDR3 coding DNA: TGCAGTGCTAGAGGAGGACAGGGTTTAGATCAGCCCCAGCATTTT. Protein: CSARGGQGLDQPQHF.

The chain couples TRBV6-2 or TRBV6-3 to TRBJ2-7; 7 positions agree with TRBD1. There are 13 residues in the CDR3. V lost 6 bases and J lost 6; bases outside the gene matches: 8. The germline V gene has CDR1 MNHEY and CDR2 SVGEGT. CDR3 protein: CASRWTGAGEQYF. The CDR3 nucleotides read TGTGCCAGCAGATGGACAGGAGCCGGCGAGCAGTACTTC.

The chain uses TRBV28 and TRBJ2-1; weak D call: TRBD2 (5 bases). Between the trimmed V and J ends, which lost 3 bases and 9 bases, there was a span of 12 bases. The CDR3 totals 13 residues. Per the germline V gene, CDR1 is MDHEN and CDR2 is SYDVKM. The chain's CDR3 is CASSFLGLSEQFF. In nucleotides, the CDR3 is TGTGCCAGCAGTTTTCTCGGACTCAGTGAGCAGTTCTTC.

The sample holds a few counts of this clonotype. J is TRBJ1-1 and V is TRBV18; 8 bases agree with TRBD1. After removal of 5 bases from V and 4 bases from J, the junction contained 6 bases not matched to a gene. The CDR3 is made up of 14 amino acids. Looked up from germline, CDR1 is KGHSH and CDR2 is LQKENI. The CDR3 sequence: CASSARTGSTEAFF. The DNA of the CDR3 is TGTGCCAGCTCAGCCCGGACAGGGAGCACTGAAGCTTTCTTT.

This clonotype showed up many times. This chain links TRBV20-1 with TRBJ2-1; 9 nucleotides line up with TRBD2. V dropped 4 bases and J dropped 2; count of bases not matched to a gene: 6. Germline V CDR1 and CDR2: DFQATT, SNEGSKA (reference sequence). This CDR3 has 15 amino acids. This CDR3 reads CSAISGSSPYNEQFF. The DNA of the CDR3 is TGCAGTGCTATTAGCGGGAGCAGCCCCTACAATGAGCAGTTCTTC.

The V gene is TRBV5-5, the J gene TRBJ2-1; D unresolved. Trimming left V 1 base short and J 8 bases short, with 10 bases between. Germline CDR1 SGHKS, CDR2 YYEKEE (reference sequence). This CDR3 region has 13 residues. CDR3 sequence: CASSLRQYDEQFF. DNA for the CDR3: TGTGCCAGCAGCTTGAGGCAGTATGATGAGCAGTTCTTC.

V usage is TRBV5-1 and J usage is TRBJ2-5; tentative D call: TRBD2 (6 bases). From germline, CDR1 is SGHRS and CDR2 YFSETQ. The CDR3 runs 15 residues. V gave up 0 bases and J gave up 4 bases, with 13 bases separating them. In nucleotides, the CDR3 is TGCGCCAGCAGCTTGGCCCCGGGAGTAGGAGAGACCCAGTACTTC. Translated, it gives CASSLAPGVGETQYF.

This clonotype has only a few counts. J is TRBJ2-1 and V is TRBV29-1; D uncertain. CDR1 and CDR2 from the germline V gene are SQVTM and ANQGSEA. V dropped 7 bases and J dropped 2 bases, with 12 bases sitting between them. CDR3 length: 13 residues. CDR3 in amino acids: CSDRVNPYNEQFF. As DNA, the CDR3 is TGCAGCGACCGTGTGAACCCCTACAATGAGCAGTTCTTC.

The genes are TRBV24-1 and TRBJ1-6; no reliable D call. This CDR3 has 13 residues. V was pared by 10 bases and J by 2 bases, with 8 bases between. The germline CDR1 and CDR2 sequences are KGHDR and SFDVKD. This CDR3 reads CATQATYNSPLHF. DNA for the CDR3: TGTGCCACACAAGCTACCTATAATTCACCCCTCCACTTT.

This clonotype showed up just a few times. V gene TRBV7-9 combines with J gene TRBJ2-5; D is uncertain. The CDR3 runs to 12 residues. Trimming removed 3 bases at V and 5 bases at J, with 7 bases between. Germline assignment: CDR1 SEHNR and CDR2 FQNEAQ (reference sequence). Written as DNA, the CDR3 is TGTGCCAGCAGCTTCAGCAGGGAGACCCAGTACTTC. Encoded protein: CASSFSRETQYF. The full variable domain, completed using reference TRBV7-9 and TRBJ2-5, is DTGVSQNPRHKITKRGQNVTFRCDPISEHNRLYWYRQTLGQGPEFLTYFQNEAQLEKSRLLSDRFSAERPKGSFSTLEIQRTEQGDSAMYLCASSFSRETQYFGPGTRLLVL.

This clonotype has just a few counts. The chain joins TRBV7-2 to TRBJ2-1; possibly TRBD2 for D (5 bases). Germline V CDR1 and CDR2: SGHTA, FQGNSA. The CDR3 has 14 amino acids. Trimming left V 8 bases short and J 6 bases short, with 17 bases between. The CDR3 spells CASGILLVGNEQFF. The CDR3, as DNA: TGTGCCAGCGGTATCCTACTAGTTGGCAATGAGCAGTTCTTC.

Comment on this clonotype: A much larger clone lies one base from this, so it may be a read error. The genes are TRBV12-3 or TRBV12-4 and TRBJ1-1; D gene ambiguous. The V end was cut by 5 bases, the J end by 1 base, with 11 bases between. This CDR3 is 14 amino acids long. For the CDR3, the DNA is TGTGCCAGCAGTCTCCGGGCCGGGAACACTGAAGCTTTCTTT. Translated: CASSLRAGNTEAFF.